The rows below give T cell receptor beta chains drawn from one sample of a study of response to subunit inactivated influenza vaccine. TCRdb fed the RT-PCR reads into MiXCR, producing one record per CDR3 protein. Altogether about 480,000 distinct CDR3 sequences are present, about 25% being singletons, with the ten largest covering 1.5% to 2%. This material consisted of CD4+ T cells sorted from PBMCs, taken around 5 days after vaccination. The receptors here all came from a man aged 50 or older who received an inactivated influenza vaccine. The CDR3 runs from the conserved cysteine through the conserved F or W. Fields, in order: V gene, J gene, clone size, CDR3 protein. Clone sizes are given selectively: once, few, many, or a class where the clone is expanded.

TRBV5-1,TRBJ2-3,many,CASSITALGGTDTQYF
TRBV6-1,TRBJ1-6,NA,CASSAGDSPLHF
TRBV7-9,TRBJ2-3,NA,CASSYGVPGSTDTQYF
TRBV20-1,TRBJ2-3,NA,CSALNRGQTDTQYF
TRBV14,TRBJ2-7,few,CASSLLTRTGISYEQYF
TRBV6-1,TRBJ1-2,NA,CASNRYSFTPNYGYTF
TRBV7-2,TRBJ2-1,few,CASRKDSGFRGNEQFF
TRBV12-3/TRBV12-4,TRBJ1-1,many,CASTLQGGSAEAFF
TRBV10-3,TRBJ2-2,NA,CAISGGRHTPEGGELFF
TRBV7-2,TRBJ2-7,few,CASSPYRGSYEQYF
TRBV9,TRBJ2-2,NA,CASSGLAGAGAGELFF
TRBV7-2,TRBJ2-7,NA,CASSSMAGTYEQYF
TRBV30,TRBJ1-1,few,CAWRETVVGEAFF
TRBV6-6,TRBJ1-2,NA,CASSRQNGYTF
TRBV7-9,TRBJ1-4,few,CASSLNPGRTNEKLFF
TRBV20-1,TRBJ2-2,few,CSARNPGQGPTGELFF
TRBV6-5,TRBJ1-3,few,CASSYDRASGNTIYF
TRBV16,TRBJ1-4,NA,CASSHFGQTEEKLFF
TRBV7-9,TRBJ2-5,many,CASSLDRGETQYF
TRBV20-1,TRBJ2-7,NA,CSASSNFYEQYF
TRBV7-2,TRBJ1-5,few,CASSFAQGYQPQHF
TRBV7-2,TRBJ2-5,NA,CASSLSGHGETQYF
TRBV7-2,TRBJ2-5,NA,CASSPAGGGETQYF
TRBV24-1,TRBJ2-7,few,CATSDRGVREQYF
TRBV4-1,TRBJ1-3,NA,CASSQRLRESSGNTIYF
TRBV20-1,TRBJ2-3,NA,CSARDTWRALTDTQYF
TRBV20-1,TRBJ2-7,many,CSAMGDRGVYEQYF
TRBV4-1,TRBJ2-1,few,CASSQVTTAGGHSYNEQFF
TRBV20-1,TRBJ1-5,NA,CSAVPGQGVGGNQPQHF